The clone carrying this T cell receptor beta chain was counted once. Its specificity is unknown. A junction end diverges from the germline sequence, so it may reflect a read error. CDR1 DFQATT and CDR2 SNEGSKA come from the germline V gene (reference sequence). This CDR3 has 20 residues. RNA was extracted from bulk tissue without any cell sorting. These data come from a study of tumor and adjacent non-tumor tissue in lung cancer. About the study: There were 11 to 13 adenocarcinoma, a couple of squamous cell carcinoma and 1 small cell lung cancer cases. Samples averaged approximately 4.2 million productive TCRbeta reads each. Points from the study as a whole: Tumor tissue had significantly higher TCR diversity than normal lung. Top 100 clones took a larger repertoire share in normal lung.

A modified ARM-PCR protocol with three rounds of nested PCR amplified TCRbeta. MiXCR, run by TCRdb on the multiplex PCR reads, gives a single entry per CDR3 protein. The data show 71,000 or so distinct CDR3 sequences, roughly 80% seen once. Sequencing was done on a sample of lung tumor tissue. The J gene is TRBJ1-5, the V gene TRBV20-1; 8 bases line up with TRBD1. This TCR was sampled from a woman aged 50 to 65 with non-small cell lung cancer. Here the CDR3 reads CSARQPGRTGNSISNQPQHF. The CDR3 bases are TGTAGTGCTAGACAACCCGGACGGACAGGGAATTCAATTAGCAATCAGCCCCAGCATTTT.